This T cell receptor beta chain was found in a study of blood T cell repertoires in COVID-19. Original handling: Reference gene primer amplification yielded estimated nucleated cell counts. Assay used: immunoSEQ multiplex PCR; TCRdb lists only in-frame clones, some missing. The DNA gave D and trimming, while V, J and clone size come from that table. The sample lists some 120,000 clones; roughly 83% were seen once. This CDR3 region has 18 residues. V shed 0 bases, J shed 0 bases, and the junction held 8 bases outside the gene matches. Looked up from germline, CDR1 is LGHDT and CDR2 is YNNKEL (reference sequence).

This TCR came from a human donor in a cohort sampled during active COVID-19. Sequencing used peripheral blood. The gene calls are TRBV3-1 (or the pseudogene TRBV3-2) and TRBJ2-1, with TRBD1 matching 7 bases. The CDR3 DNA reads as TGTGCCAGCAGCCAAGATTGGAGACAGGGAATCTCCTACAATGAGCAGTTCTTC. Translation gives CASSQDWRQGISYNEQFF.